This entry describes one TCR beta chain. Its antigen has not been determined. Base qualities are missing; no much larger clone stands one base away. Other nucleotide sequences in the sample specify the same CDR3. V gives up 6 bases and J gives up 0 bases, and the segment between their germline ends measures 4 bases. The CDR3 contains 12 residues, cysteine and phenylalanine counted. Solely the CDR3 DNA is kept, with 36 bases framed from the first base. This sample stems from a study of Ad26.COV2.S vaccination and SARS-CoV-2 variants (TCRdb year 2021). As for the study more broadly: Donors in the vaccine arm were drawn from COV1001, a multicentre, randomized, double-blind, placebo-controlled phase I-IIa trial testing Ad26.COV2.S in healthy adults. Trial participants were randomized into five groups of five, in which low-dose or high-dose Ad26.COV2.S was given once or twice, or placebo was given on both occasions. Ad26.COV2.S was administered intramuscularly at a dose of 5x10^10 or 1x10^11 viral particles, either as one shot or as two shots given 56 days apart. Investigators remained blinded to trial group allocation during experiments and outcome assessment. A total of 32 samples were included in the TCR-sequenced set, comprising approximately 20 Ad26.COV2.S vaccine recipients, 5 placebo recipients and 8 SARS-CoV-2 convalescent individuals. TCRbeta repertoire sequencing was used to assess the specificity and breadth of SARS-CoV-2-reactive T cell receptors after Ad26.COV2.S vaccination.

The sample's treatment or condition label is to be understood as: roughly 20 received Ad26.COV2.S at low or high dose, single or two shots; several received placebo; per-sample allocation not given. For vaccine and placebo recipients, the sequenced repertoires came from samples collected on day 63 after the first injection. Between 29 July and 7 August 2020, Cohort 1b enrolled 20 to 30 adults aged 18-55 years at one site in Boston, USA. Ad26.COV2.S was a replication-incompetent adenovirus type 26 vector that expressed a prefusion-stabilized SARS-CoV-2 spike protein derived from the original Wuhan strain. Broader findings and caveats from the paper: Vaccine and placebo recipients had similar non-spike TCR breadth, a finding consistent with the vaccine containing only spike. After vaccination, spike-specific CD8+ and CD4+ T cell responses were reported to show substantial breadth. Ad26.COV2.S recipients had higher spike-specific TCR breadth than placebo recipients (P = 0.0014). According to the authors, total T cell responses may have been underestimated by the TCR breadth and depth analyses. The study was not powered for comparison of responses between vaccine doses or regimens.

TCRbeta CDR3 regions were sequenced with the immunoSEQ Assay. After extraction, genomic DNA underwent amplification by bias-controlled multiplex PCR, followed by high-throughput sequencing. The source study handled its data this way. To quantify the absolute abundance of each unique TCRbeta CDR3 region, sequences were collapsed and filtered. Usable DNA was measured by amplifying reference genes present in all nucleated cells, and TCRbeta template counts were normalized to that usable DNA to estimate T cell fraction. Repertoire TCRs were annotated as SARS-CoV-2-specific by exact matching of V gene, CDR3 amino acid sequence and J gene to a known reactive TCR set. The reference SARS-CoV-2 TCR set came from MIRA and was filtered for enrichment in COVID-19-positive ImmuneCODE repertoires, removing public or cross-reactive TCRs. Using the MIRA antigens, annotated TCRs were further analysed by specific ORF or by position within an ORF. Depth was the summed frequency of annotated unique rearrangements, while breadth was defined as annotated unique rearrangements over total unique productive rearrangements. TCR breadth was compared between groups using two-sided Wilcoxon rank-sum tests. Sourced from immuneACCESS, this table was stored by TCRdb with only in-frame sequences that have V and J called. A share of the clones is absent; for the studies checked, an unresolved V gene accounts for under half, and the remainder has no known explanation. V, J and clone size derive from that table, while D and trimming were established from the DNA sequence. The sample has roughly 450,000 clones on record, approximately 92% of them singletons. The top ten clones comprise more than 10% of the sample.

The V and J genes are TRBV12-3 or TRBV12-4 and TRBJ2-3; there is no confident call for the D gene. The TCR comes from a person aged 18-65 years who received the Ad26.COV2.S COVID-19 vaccine or a placebo. Specimen: peripheral blood, collected in a trial of Ad26.COV2.S vaccine versus placebo. The sequenced DNA is TGTGCCAGCAGCCCTAGCACAGATACGCAGTATTTT. Its protein reads: CASSPSTDTQYF.